This T cell receptor (beta chain) comes out of a study of cytomegalovirus exposure and HLA in healthy donors. The study, taken as a whole, reports: The authors considered a cluster of highly shared sequence variants likely to be a sequencing artifact.

Primers included in the PCR were 60 Vbeta and 13 Jbeta primers. Sequenced by immunoSEQ multiplex PCR; TCRdb stores in-frame clones only, minus some. The table lists about 180,000 clones, over 70% of them singletons. This clone was recorded once. The antigen remains unidentified. This CDR3 spans 15 amino acids. The V and J ends lost 7 bases and 2 bases respectively, with 12 bases between them. Germline V gene sequence: CDR1 MDHEN, CDR2 SYDVKM. The sample comprised PBMCs. This TCR was recovered from a woman between 25 and 40 years old in good health and CMV-seronegative. The J gene is TRBJ1-6, the V gene TRBV28; no reliable D call. CDR3 in DNA: TGTGCCAGCAACTATGGATTTACCTATAATTCACCCCTCCACTTT. Translation: CASNYGFTYNSPLHF.